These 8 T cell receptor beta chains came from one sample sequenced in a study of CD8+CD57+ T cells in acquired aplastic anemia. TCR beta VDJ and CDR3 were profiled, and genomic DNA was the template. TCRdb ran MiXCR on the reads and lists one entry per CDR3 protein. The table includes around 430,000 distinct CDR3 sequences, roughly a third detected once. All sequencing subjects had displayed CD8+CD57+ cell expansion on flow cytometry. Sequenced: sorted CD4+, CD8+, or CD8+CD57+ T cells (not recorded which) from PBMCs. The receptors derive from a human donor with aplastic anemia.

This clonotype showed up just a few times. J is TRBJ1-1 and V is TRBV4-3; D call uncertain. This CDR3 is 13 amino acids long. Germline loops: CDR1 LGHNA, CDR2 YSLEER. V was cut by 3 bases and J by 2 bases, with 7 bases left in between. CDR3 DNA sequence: TGCGCCAGCAGCCAGACTTCAAACACTGAAGCTTTCTTT. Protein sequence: CASSQTSNTEAFF.

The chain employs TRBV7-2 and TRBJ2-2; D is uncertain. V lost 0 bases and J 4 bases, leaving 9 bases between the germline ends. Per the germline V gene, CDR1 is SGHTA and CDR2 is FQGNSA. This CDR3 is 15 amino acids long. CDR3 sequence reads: CASSLASLLTGELFF. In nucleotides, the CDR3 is TGTGCCAGCAGCTTAGCGTCGCTACTCACCGGGGAGCTGTTTTTT.

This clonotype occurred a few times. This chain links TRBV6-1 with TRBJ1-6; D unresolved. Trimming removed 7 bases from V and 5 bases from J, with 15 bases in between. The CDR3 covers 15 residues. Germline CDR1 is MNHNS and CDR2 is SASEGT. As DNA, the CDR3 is TGTGCCAGCAAATCCCGAAGGGCCCATAATTCACCCCTCCACTTT. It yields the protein CASKSRRAHNSPLHF.

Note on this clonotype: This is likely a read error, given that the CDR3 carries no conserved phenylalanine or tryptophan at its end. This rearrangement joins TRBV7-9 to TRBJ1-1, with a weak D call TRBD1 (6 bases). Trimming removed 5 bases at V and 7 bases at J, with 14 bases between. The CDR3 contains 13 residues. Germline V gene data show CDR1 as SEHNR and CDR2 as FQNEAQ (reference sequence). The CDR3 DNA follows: TGTGCCAGCAGCCTACTGGGGGCGGGTGAAGCTTTCTCT. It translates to CASSLLGAGEAFS.

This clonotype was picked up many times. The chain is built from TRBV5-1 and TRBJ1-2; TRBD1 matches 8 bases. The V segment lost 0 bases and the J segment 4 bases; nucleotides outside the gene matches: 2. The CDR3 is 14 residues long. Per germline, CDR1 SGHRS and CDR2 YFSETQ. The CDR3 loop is CASSLDQGAYGYTF. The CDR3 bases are TGCGCCAGCAGCTTGGACCAGGGGGCCTATGGCTACACCTTC.

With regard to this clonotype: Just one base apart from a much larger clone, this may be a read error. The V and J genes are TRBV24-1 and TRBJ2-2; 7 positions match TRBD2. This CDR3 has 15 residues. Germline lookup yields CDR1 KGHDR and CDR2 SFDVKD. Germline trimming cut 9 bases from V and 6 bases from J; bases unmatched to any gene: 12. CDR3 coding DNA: TGTGCCACCTCTAGCGGCAGGAGGGACCCCGGGGAGCTGTTTTTT. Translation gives CATSSGRRDPGELFF.

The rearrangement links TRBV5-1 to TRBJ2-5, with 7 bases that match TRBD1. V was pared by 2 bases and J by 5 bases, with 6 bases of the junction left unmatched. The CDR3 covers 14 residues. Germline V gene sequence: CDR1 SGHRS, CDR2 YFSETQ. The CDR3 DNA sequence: TGCGCCAGCAGCTTTGGGGGACAGTGGGAGACCCAGTACTTC. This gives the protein CASSFGGQWETQYF.

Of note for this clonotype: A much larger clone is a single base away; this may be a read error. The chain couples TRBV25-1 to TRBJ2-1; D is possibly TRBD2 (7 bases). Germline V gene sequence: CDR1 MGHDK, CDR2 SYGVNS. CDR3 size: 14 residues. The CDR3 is CAGRGVGAGDEQFF. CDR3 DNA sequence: TGTGCCGGCAGAGGCGTGGGGGCGGGAGATGAGCAGTTCTTC. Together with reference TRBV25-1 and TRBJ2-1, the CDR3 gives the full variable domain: EADIYQTPRYLVIGTGKKITLECSQTMGHDKMYWYQQDPGMELHLIHYSYGVNSTEKGDLSSESTVSRIRTEHFPLTLESARPSHTSQYLCAGRGVGAGDEQFFGPGTRLTVL.